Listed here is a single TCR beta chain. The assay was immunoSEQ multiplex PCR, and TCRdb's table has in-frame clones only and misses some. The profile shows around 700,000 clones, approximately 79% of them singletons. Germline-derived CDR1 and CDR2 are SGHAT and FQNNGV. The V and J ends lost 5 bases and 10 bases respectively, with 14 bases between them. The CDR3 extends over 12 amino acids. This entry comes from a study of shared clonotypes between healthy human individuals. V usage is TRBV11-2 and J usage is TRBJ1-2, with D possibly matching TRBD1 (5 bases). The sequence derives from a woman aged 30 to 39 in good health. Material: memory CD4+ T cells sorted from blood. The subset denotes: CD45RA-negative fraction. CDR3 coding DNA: TGTGCCAGCAGCCCGGGACCGCGGGCCTACACCTTC. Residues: CASSPGPRAYTF.